Below are 29 T cell receptor beta chains sequenced from a single sample in a study of cytomegalovirus exposure and HLA in healthy donors. Both 60 Vbeta primers and 13 Jbeta primers went into the PCR. Generated by immunoSEQ multiplex PCR, the TCRdb table keeps only in-frame clones and is missing some. The profile shows fewer than 200,000 clones, 73% of them singletons. Specimen: PBMCs. The receptors originated from a woman aged 18-29 years in good health and CMV-seropositive.

In this sample, this clone turned up once. The chain joins TRBV19 to TRBJ2-7, with 10 nucleotides matching TRBD2. Losses at the gene ends were 4 bases for V and 7 bases for J; bases not matched to a gene: 7. The CDR3 has 14 amino acids. Germline V gives CDR1 LNHDA, CDR2 SQIVND (reference sequence). CDR3 coding DNA: TGTGCCAGTAGTACCGCTAGCGGGGGCCGGGAGCAGTACTTC. It codes for CASSTASGGREQYF.

CDR3 sequence: CASSSPTANTGELFF. In DNA, the CDR3 is TGTGCCAGCAGCTCCCCGACAGCGAACACCGGGGAGCTGTTTTTT. This chain uses TRBV7-2 with TRBJ2-2; D is perhaps TRBD1 (5 bases). Germline CDR1 reads SGHTA; CDR2 reads FQGNSA. V gave up 4 bases and J gave up 0 bases, with 9 bases separating them. The CDR3 length is 15 residues.

This clone has just a few counts. J is TRBJ2-5 and V is TRBV5-1, with D unresolved. Between the trimmed V and J ends, which lost 7 bases and 3 bases, there was a span of 13 bases. The CDR3 is made up of 13 amino acids. Germline V gives CDR1 SGHRS, CDR2 YFSETQ. Written as DNA, the CDR3 is TGCGCCAGCTCTGCAGCAGGCGAAGAGACCCAGTACTTC. As protein: CASSAAGEETQYF.

The chain recombines TRBV4-3 with TRBJ1-6; weak D call: TRBD1 (6 bases). The CDR3 consists of 15 residues. Germline lookup yields CDR1 LGHNA and CDR2 YSLEER. V lost 4 bases, J lost 6 bases, and 13 bases lay in between. CDR3 sequence reads: CASSPSTGPNSPLHF. The DNA of the CDR3 is TGCGCCAGCAGCCCGTCAACAGGGCCTAATTCACCCCTCCACTTT.

In this sample, this clone turned up once. The V gene is TRBV27, the J gene TRBJ2-2, with 10 bases that match TRBD2. Germline V lookup: CDR1 MNHEY, CDR2 SMNVEV (reference sequence). The V gene end was trimmed by 7 bases and the J gene end by 2 bases; junction bases not matched to a gene: 13. There are 18 residues in the CDR3. DNA for the CDR3: TGTGCCAGCACCTTGAATCTAGCGGGGGCTTCTAACACCGGGGAGCTGTTTTTT. Encoded protein: CASTLNLAGASNTGELFF.

The chain joins TRBV4-1 to TRBJ2-5, with D possibly matching TRBD2 (5 bases). Germline V gene data show CDR1 as MGHRA and CDR2 as YSYEKL. V was trimmed by 4 bases and J by 5 bases, leaving 20 bases between them. The CDR3 spans 16 residues. The CDR3 nucleotides read TGCGCCAGCAGCCCAACTGTCCCGGAGGTCGAGGAGACCCAGTACTTC. It codes for CASSPTVPEVEETQYF.

The chain couples TRBV7-6 to TRBJ2-7, with D possibly TRBD1 on 7 matching bases. Trimming removed 1 base from V and 2 bases from J, with 12 bases in between. Germline V gives CDR1 SGHVS, CDR2 FNYEAQ. The CDR3 length is 15 residues. Written as DNA, the CDR3 is TGTGCCAGCAGCTTAGTCCAGGGGGGAGCCTACGAGCAGTACTTC. Protein product: CASSLVQGGAYEQYF.

This chain joins TRBV10-3 and TRBJ2-7; D possibly corresponds to TRBD1 (5 bases). The CDR3 contains 16 residues. Germline CDR1 is ENHRY and CDR2 is SYGVKD. V lost 7 bases, J lost 3 bases, and 22 bases lay in between. CDR3 DNA sequence: TGTGCCATCACCGACAGAACACCCACAATGATCTACGAGCAGTACTTC. Protein: CAITDRTPTMIYEQYF.

The V call is TRBV5-1, the J call TRBJ2-3, with 16 bases lining up with TRBD2. Germline CDR1 reads SGHRS; CDR2 reads YFSETQ. The CDR3 has 17 amino acids. Unmatched junction bases numbered 5, after V lost 2 bases and J lost 5 bases. The CDR3 DNA reads TGCGCCAGCAGCTTAGGGACTAGCGGGGGGGCCGGAGATACGCAGTATTTT. This sequence encodes CASSLGTSGGAGDTQYF.

The V and J genes are TRBV6-5 and TRBJ2-7; the D gene is possibly TRBD1 (5 bases). This CDR3 is built from 13 residues. V lost 10 bases and J 2 bases, leaving 15 bases between the germline ends. CDR1 is MNHEY and CDR2 is SVGAGI in the germline V gene. CDR3 protein: CATQGGLPYEQYF. The CDR3 nucleotides read TGTGCCACTCAGGGTGGGCTTCCCTACGAGCAGTACTTC.

This clone turned up a few times. The chain links TRBV25-1 to TRBJ1-6; possible D gene TRBD1, 6 bases. With 4 bases removed from V and 10 bases from J, the gap between germline ends came to 11 bases. Germline loops: CDR1 MGHDK, CDR2 SYGVNS. The CDR3 runs 13 residues. CDR3 in amino acids: CASSGTGRSPLHF. DNA for the CDR3: TGTGCCAGCAGTGGAACAGGGCGGTCACCCCTCCACTTT.

This clone was picked up one time. The genes are TRBV4-1 and TRBJ1-6, with 8 bases aligning to TRBD1. Trimming took 0 bases from V and 10 from J; bases not matched to a gene: 5. Germline lookup yields CDR1 MGHRA and CDR2 YSYEKL. The CDR3 is made up of 15 amino acids. The DNA of the CDR3 is TGCGCCAGCAGCCAAGAAAACCGACAGGGGTCACCCCTCCACTTT. It specifies CASSQENRQGSPLHF.

The chain is built from TRBV5-1 and TRBJ1-2; TRBD1 might be the D (5 bases). The CDR3 covers 14 residues. Trimming shortened V by 4 bases and J by 1 base, and 11 bases separated the two germline ends. The germline CDR1 and CDR2 sequences are SGHRS and YFSETQ. The CDR3 region is CASSLIDSNYGYTF. DNA of the CDR3: TGCGCCAGCAGCCTCATTGACAGTAACTATGGCTACACCTTC. The full variable domain, its missing parts supplied by reference TRBV5-1 and TRBJ1-2, is KAGVTQTPRYLIKTRGQQVTLSCSPISGHRSVSWYQQTPGQGLQFLFEYFSETQRNKGNFPGRFSGRQFSNSRSEMNVSTLELGDSALYLCASSLIDSNYGYTFGSGTRLTVV.

The V gene is TRBV4-1, the J gene TRBJ1-6; 11 bases are shared with TRBD1. Losses at the gene ends were 3 bases for V and 5 bases for J; bases not matched to a gene: 9. The CDR3 spans 18 residues. Germline CDR1 and CDR2: MGHRA and YSYEKL. The CDR3 sequence is CASSHDLGQGVHNSPLHF. Written as DNA, the CDR3 is TGCGCCAGCAGCCACGACCTGGGACAGGGGGTCCATAATTCACCCCTCCACTTT.

V gene TRBV4-2 combines with J gene TRBJ2-1, with D tentatively TRBD2 (6 bases). In germline, CDR1 is LGHNA, CDR2 YNFKEQ. This CDR3 contains 15 residues. V lost 2 bases and J 0 bases, leaving 8 bases between the germline ends. The CDR3 loop reads CASSQRTNSYNEQFF. CDR3 nucleotide sequence: TGTGCCAGCAGCCAACGGACTAACTCCTACAATGAGCAGTTCTTC.

The chain carries TRBV6-5 and TRBJ2-2, with TRBD1 as a possible D gene (5 bases). This CDR3 is 14 amino acids long. The V end was cut by 6 bases, the J end by 7 bases, with 15 bases between. Germline-derived CDR1 and CDR2 are MNHEY and SVGAGI. CDR3 DNA: TGTGCCAGCAGCCCAGACAGTGTCGGCGGGGAGCTGTTTTTT. Amino acids: CASSPDSVGGELFF.

The chain combines TRBV7-9 with TRBJ2-1; TRBD2 agrees at 7 bases. V gave up 5 bases and J gave up 4 bases; unmatched junction bases: 8. The CDR3 runs to 15 residues. CDR1 SEHNR and CDR2 FQNEAQ come from the germline V gene (reference sequence). The CDR3 region has the DNA TGTGCCAGCAGCCCCTTGAGCGGGGAGTACAATGAGCAGTTCTTC. Translating it yields CASSPLSGEYNEQFF.

The chain employs TRBV7-3 and TRBJ1-1, with D perhaps matching TRBD1 (5 bases). The length of the CDR3 is 15 residues. From germline, CDR1 is SGHTA and CDR2 FQGTGA. Trimming pared 2 bases from V and 5 bases from J, leaving 15 bases between. In nucleotides, the CDR3 is TGTGCCAGCAGCTTACGGGGGAGGGTCGGGACTGAAGCTTTCTTT. The encoded protein is CASSLRGRVGTEAFF.

This sequence joins TRBV5-4 and TRBJ2-1; TRBD1 matches 9 bases. The CDR3 totals 14 residues. The V gene's germline CDR1 is SGHNT and CDR2 YYREEE (reference sequence). With 5 bases clipped from V and 6 bases from J, the junction kept 6 bases outside the gene matches. CDR3 DNA: TGTGCCAGCAGTAGGGACAGGGCGGCCAATGAGCAGTTCTTC. Its translation is CASSRDRAANEQFF. Based on the CDR3 plus reference TRBV5-4 and TRBJ2-1, the full variable domain is ETGVTQSPTHLIKTRGQQVTLRCSSQSGHNTVSWYQQALGQGPQFIFQYYREEENGRGNFPPRFSGLQFPNYSSELNVNALELDDSALYLCASSRDRAANEQFFGPGTRLTVL.

This clone was seen once. The chain combines TRBV21-1 with TRBJ1-1; the table gives TRBD1 as D, unverified against the DNA. TRBV21-1 is recorded as a pseudogene. There are 17 residues in the CDR3. CDR3: CASSRRDRRRTGTEAFF. The DNA of the CDR3 is TGTGCCAGCAGCAGACGGGACAGGAGACGAACAGGGACTGAAGCTTTCTTT.

The chain links TRBV7-9 to TRBJ1-6; possible D gene TRBD1, 5 bases. Germline CDR1 is SEHNR and CDR2 is FQNEAQ (reference sequence). The V gene lost 5 bases and the J gene lost 7 bases, with 18 bases spanning the gap. The CDR3 covers 16 residues. CDR3 coding DNA: TGTGCCAGCAGCCACCGGGGGGACGGGGTGAATTCACCCCTCCACTTT. Its protein product is CASSHRGDGVNSPLHF.

The chain couples TRBV4-1 to TRBJ2-7, with D tentatively TRBD2 (5 bases). Germline loops: CDR1 MGHRA, CDR2 YSYEKL. The CDR3 spans 14 residues. Trimming took off 6 bases at V and 0 bases at J, with 12 bases between the two ends. DNA for the CDR3: TGCGCCAGCAGTTTACGTCGGGGCTCCTACGAGCAGTACTTC. It specifies CASSLRRGSYEQYF.

This rearrangement joins TRBV28 to TRBJ2-3; a weak D match, TRBD2 (7 bases). Germline CDR1 MDHEN, CDR2 SYDVKM. V lost 1 base and J 7 bases, leaving 15 bases between the germline ends. The CDR3 runs to 15 residues. The CDR3 DNA reads as TGTGCCAGCAGTTTATCGGGGGAGGGGGAAAATACGCAGTATTTT. Translating gives CASSLSGEGENTQYF.

The V gene is TRBV7-8, the J gene TRBJ1-6; 11 nucleotides agree with TRBD1. Per germline, CDR1 SGHVS and CDR2 FQNEAQ. The junction had 2 bases not matched to a gene; V was cut back by 4 bases and J by 6 bases. CDR3 length equals 15 residues. The CDR3 nucleotides read TGTGCCAGCAGCTGGGACAGGGGGTTTAATTCACCCCTCCACTTT. As protein: CASSWDRGFNSPLHF.

The chain is built from TRBV10-3 and TRBJ2-5; D is perhaps TRBD1 (5 bases). TRBJ2-7 explains the end of the DNA better; the J call may be wrong. Germline V lookup: CDR1 ENHRY, CDR2 SYGVKD. The CDR3 is 13 residues long. The CDR3, as DNA: TGTGCCATCAAATTCTCCCAGGGATCCGAGCAGTACTTC. It translates to CAIKFSQGSEQYF.

This clone was counted a few times. The rearrangement joins TRBV5-5 to TRBJ2-3, with D possibly TRBD2 on 5 matching bases. The V and J ends lost 7 bases and 2 bases respectively, with 23 bases between them. CDR3 size: 17 residues. Germline V gene lookup returns CDR1 SGHKS and CDR2 YYEKEE (reference sequence). DNA of the CDR3: TGTGCCAGCGAAACCCAATCCACTGAGGGATTCACAGATACGCAGTATTTT. Amino acids: CASETQSTEGFTDTQYF. Supplemented by reference TRBV5-5 and TRBJ2-3, the full variable domain reads DAGVTQSPTHLIKTRGQQVTLRCSPISGHKSVSWYQQVLGQGPQFIFQYYEKEERGRGNFPDRFSARQFPNYSSELNVNALLLGDSALYLCASETQSTEGFTDTQYFGPGTRLTVL.

Written as DNA, the CDR3 is TGTGCCAGCACCAGGGGCCGACCGGCCTACGAGCAGTACTTC. Protein product: CASTRGRPAYEQYF. The J gene is TRBJ2-5, the V gene TRBV6-5; D is perhaps TRBD1 (6 bases). The J call may be mistaken, given a closer DNA end match to TRBJ2-7. This CDR3 has 14 residues. The germline CDR1 and CDR2 sequences are MNHEY and SVGAGI.

The rearrangement links TRBV4-3 to TRBJ2-3, with no clear D. Germline V CDR1 and CDR2: LGHNA, YSLEER. The CDR3 extends over 13 amino acids. Trimming cost V 0 bases and J 7 bases, with 8 bases left between them. DNA of the CDR3: TGCGCCAGCAGCCAAGACTGGCGGAATACGCAGTATTTT. Translated: CASSQDWRNTQYF.

V gene TRBV7-3 combines with J gene TRBJ2-1, with 9 nucleotides matching TRBD2. Germline CDR1 is SGHTA and CDR2 is FQGTGA. This CDR3 has 14 residues. J lost 2 bases, V lost 9 bases, and 5 bases had no gene match. CDR3 residues: CASQGGGAYNEQFF. The CDR3 bases are TGTGCCAGTCAAGGCGGGGGGGCCTACAATGAGCAGTTCTTC. Filled out from reference TRBV7-3 and TRBJ2-1, the complete variable domain reads GAGVSQTPSNKVTEKGKYVELRCDPISGHTALYWYRQSLGQGPEFLIYFQGTGAADDSGLPNDRFFAVRPEGSVSTLKIQRTERGDSAVYLCASQGGGAYNEQFFGPGTRLTVL.